The 4 T cell receptor beta chains below were found in one sample sequenced in a study of early T cells in non-severe SARS-CoV-2 infection. TCRdb fed the 5' RACE reads into MiXCR, producing one record per CDR3 protein. The repertoire includes around 50,000 distinct CDR3 sequences, 10% to 15% of them detected once, and roughly a tenth sits in the top ten. The sample was whole blood. These receptors came from an adult who was a healthcare worker with PCR-confirmed SARS-CoV-2 infection or an uninfected control (not recorded which).

This clonotype came up many times. No conserved phenylalanine or tryptophan ends this CDR3, so it is likely a read error. The V and J genes are TRBV5-5 and TRBJ1-1; 12 bases map to TRBD1. CDR3 length equals 17 residues. The germline gives CDR1 SGHKS, CDR2 YYEKEE (reference sequence). With 1 base clipped from V and 2 bases from J, the junction kept 6 bases outside the gene matches. The CDR3 is CASSLLGQGASNTEAFL. For the CDR3, the DNA is TGTGCCAGCAGCTTGCTGGGACAGGGGGCGTCCAACACTGAAGCTTTCCTT.

The table lists this clonotype with many counts. V usage is TRBV2 and J usage is TRBJ2-3; 10 bases fit TRBD2. The CDR3 runs 16 residues. Germline V gives CDR1 SNHLY, CDR2 FYNNEI. V trimming: 2 bases; J trimming: 6 bases; junction bases outside the gene matches: 8. The CDR3 loop is CASSESAGGPVDTQYF. The CDR3 region has the DNA TGTGCCAGCAGTGAATCAGCGGGGGGGCCTGTTGATACGCAGTATTTT. The whole variable domain, filled in from reference TRBV2 and TRBJ2-3, reads EPEVTQTPSHQVTQMGQEVILRCVPISNHLYFYWYRQILGQKVEFLVSFYNNEISEKSEIFDDQFSVERPDGSNFTLKIRSTKLEDSAMYFCASSESAGGPVDTQYFGPGTRLTVL.

This clonotype was picked up a small number of times. This sequence joins TRBV19 and TRBJ1-2; D is ambiguous. This CDR3 spans 16 amino acids. The V gene lost 0 bases and the J gene lost 2 bases, with 13 bases spanning the gap. Germline V gene lookup returns CDR1 LNHDA and CDR2 SQIVND (reference sequence). The CDR3 nucleotides read TGTGCCAGTAGTATAGATCTTGGAACGTTAAACTATGGCTACACCTTC. Translating gives CASSIDLGTLNYGYTF.

The sample holds a few counts of this clonotype. The chain is built from TRBV6-6 and TRBJ2-7, with a weak D call TRBD1 (5 bases). Germline V gives CDR1 MNHNY, CDR2 SVGAGI (reference sequence). This CDR3 contains 14 residues. The V and J ends lost 3 bases and 0 bases respectively, with 9 bases between them. CDR3 DNA: TGTGCCAGCAGTTATCCCGACAGCTCCTACGAGCAGTACTTC. Its translation: CASSYPDSSYEQYF.